This T cell receptor (beta chain) was retrieved from a study of cytomegalovirus exposure and HLA in healthy donors. Study as a whole: A prior study identified just under 120 million unique TCR beta sequences from 190 million or so T cells.

The PCR had 60 Vbeta and 13 Jbeta primers. Only in-frame clones appear in the TCRdb table, and some are missing; sequencing was by immunoSEQ multiplex PCR. The sample contains approximately 160,000 clones, roughly 79% of which appear only once. Points from the study as a whole: One later analysis reportedly identified an Asian-associated ancestry cluster that showed fewer N-insertions than the approximately 700-donor mean. Earlier findings revealed that most TCR beta V segments proved productive either about 90% or about 30% of the time. Reportedly, cytomegalovirus status was diagnosed with high sensitivity and specificity.

To note about this clone: Antigen unknown.

The TCR originated in a woman aged 40 to 50 in good health and CMV-seronegative. The sequenced sample consisted of PBMCs.

The CDR3 region has the DNA TGTGCCAGCAGCGTAGAGAGTAGACAACGAGAGACCCAGTACTTC. Translated: CASSVESRQRETQYF. V is TRBV9 and J is TRBJ2-5; D is unresolved. The germline V gene has CDR1 SGDLS and CDR2 YYNGEE. The CDR3 length is 15 residues. Trimming removed 0 bases from V and 4 bases from J, with 13 bases in between.